The T cell receptor beta chain under discussion was sequenced for a study of response to subunit inactivated influenza vaccine. General observations from the study: It was the authors' suggestion that each seasonal influenza vaccination recruits few new T cells.

Remarks on this clonotype: What it recognizes is unknown.

The junction had 6 bases not matched to a gene; V was cut back by 5 bases and J by 3 bases. Germline CDR1 DFQATT, CDR2 SNEGSKA (reference sequence). The CDR3 has 15 amino acids. TCRdb re-called the RT-PCR reads with MiXCR, one entry per CDR3 protein. Of about 540,000 distinct CDR3 sequences detected, approximately 22% appear once; the ten largest clones hold approximately 2.9%. A further study also used this sample, focusing on T cells expressing NK-cell markers. That work states: UMIs accompanied the 5'RACE template switching by which TCR beta cDNA was made. The study drew TCR beta repertoires from sorted CD3+CD56+NKG2C+, CD3+CD56+NKG2C- and CD3+CD56-NKG2C+ T cells. Out of eight donors sequenced, seven tested HCMV-seropositive and the remaining one seronegative.

The TCR sequence derives from a man in his forties or fifties who received an inactivated influenza vaccine. V gene TRBV20-1 combines with J gene TRBJ2-7; 14 positions agree with TRBD2. The material was CD4+ T cells sorted from PBMCs, obtained approximately 13 days after vaccination. In nucleotides, the CDR3 is TGCAGTGCTGAATTCGGGACTAGCGGGAGCTACGAGCAGTACTTC. Translated, it gives CSAEFGTSGSYEQYF.